This T cell receptor (beta chain) was found in a study of cytomegalovirus exposure and HLA in healthy donors. For this clone: Its antigen is unidentified.

PCR employed 60 Vbeta and 13 Jbeta primers. Produced via immunoSEQ multiplex PCR; TCRdb's table is partial and in-frame only. This repertoire shows about 210,000 clones, 82% found once; its top ten account for 4.5% to 7%. Study-wide findings and caveats: In a later analysis, around 18,000 TCR beta sequences were associated with HLA alleles at 0.05 false discovery rate. Some V segments, TRBV6-2 and TRBV6-3 among them, were indistinguishable and were therefore excluded.

Germline V gene sequence: CDR1 SNHLY, CDR2 FYNNEI. The V and J ends lost 6 bases and 4 bases, in that order; junction bases with no gene match: 9. CDR3 length: 16 residues. J is TRBJ2-3 and V is TRBV2, with 11 bases fitting TRBD2. The receptor was derived from a man aged 35 to 55 in good health and CMV-seropositive. Sample: PBMCs. The CDR3 DNA is TGTGCCAGCAGCTACCTACTAGCGGGAGAGGCAGATACGCAGTATTTT. Amino acids: CASSYLLAGEADTQYF.